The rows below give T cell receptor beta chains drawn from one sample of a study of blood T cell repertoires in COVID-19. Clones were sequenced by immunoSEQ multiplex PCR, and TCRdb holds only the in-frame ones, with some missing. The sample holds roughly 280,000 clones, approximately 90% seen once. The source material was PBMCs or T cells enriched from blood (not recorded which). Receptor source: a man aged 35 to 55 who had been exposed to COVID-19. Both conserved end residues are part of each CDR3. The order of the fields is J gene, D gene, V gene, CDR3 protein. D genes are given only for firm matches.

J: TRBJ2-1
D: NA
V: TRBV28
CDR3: CASSLPTVGEQFF

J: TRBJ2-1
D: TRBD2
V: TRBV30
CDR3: CAWGESSGSTYYNEQFF

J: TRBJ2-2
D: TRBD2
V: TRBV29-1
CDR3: CSVELAERTNTGELFF

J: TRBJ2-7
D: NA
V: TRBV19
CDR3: CASTPGGGSYEQYF

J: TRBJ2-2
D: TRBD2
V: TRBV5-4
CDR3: CASTVGGGTRGVELFF

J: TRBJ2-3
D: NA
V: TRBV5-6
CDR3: CASNWSPTDTQYF

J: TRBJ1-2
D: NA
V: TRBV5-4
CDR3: CASSPRIPGYPNYGYTF

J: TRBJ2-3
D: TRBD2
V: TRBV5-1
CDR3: CASRAGTSGTDTQYF

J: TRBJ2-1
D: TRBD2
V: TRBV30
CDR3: CAWSRLAFEQFF

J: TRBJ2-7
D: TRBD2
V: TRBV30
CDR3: CAWSRGGVVYEQYF

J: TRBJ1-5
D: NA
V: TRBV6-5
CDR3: CASTVGSGGQQPQHF

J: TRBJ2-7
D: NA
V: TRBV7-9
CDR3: CASSSRTSYEQYF

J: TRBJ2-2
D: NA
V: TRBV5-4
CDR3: CASSPRTPANTGELFF

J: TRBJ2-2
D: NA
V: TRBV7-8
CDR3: CASSSPFGTGVWNTGELFF

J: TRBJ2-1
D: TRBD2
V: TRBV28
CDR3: CASSWTSGTGNEQFF

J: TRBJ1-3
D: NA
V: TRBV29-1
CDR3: CSAMGVMSSGNTIYF

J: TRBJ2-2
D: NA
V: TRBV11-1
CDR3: CASSETNTGELFF

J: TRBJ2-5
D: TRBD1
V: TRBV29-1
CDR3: CSARDTGGAETQYF

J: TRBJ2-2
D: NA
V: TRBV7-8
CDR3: CASSPGIGPTGELFF

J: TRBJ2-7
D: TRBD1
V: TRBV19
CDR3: CASSTVGQGGSYEQYF

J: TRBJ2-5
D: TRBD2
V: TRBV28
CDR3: CASSILAGGPGETQYF

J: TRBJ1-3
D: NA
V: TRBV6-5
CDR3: CASSRGFSSGNTIYF

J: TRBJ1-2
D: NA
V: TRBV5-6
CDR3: CASSLFLGQGIYGYTF

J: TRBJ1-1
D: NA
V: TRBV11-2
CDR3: CASSLITGSNTEAFF

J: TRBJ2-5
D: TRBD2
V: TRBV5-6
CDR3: CASSGTSGRGETQYF

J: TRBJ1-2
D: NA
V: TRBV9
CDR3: CASSVERTGGYGYTF

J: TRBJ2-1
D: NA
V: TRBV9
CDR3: CASSVSGLIYNEQFF

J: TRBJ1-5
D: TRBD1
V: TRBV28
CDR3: CASNSGGAGNQPQHF

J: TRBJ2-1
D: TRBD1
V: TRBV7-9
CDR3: CASSLEVSGTDSYNEQFF

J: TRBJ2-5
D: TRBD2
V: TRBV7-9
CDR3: CASSPGRAIETQYF

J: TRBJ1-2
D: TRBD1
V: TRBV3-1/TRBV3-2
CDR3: CASSPPGQLYGYTF

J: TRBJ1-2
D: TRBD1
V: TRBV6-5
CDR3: CASSEGTGGDRYTF

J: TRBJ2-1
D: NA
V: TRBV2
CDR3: CASSKTGSSYNEQFF

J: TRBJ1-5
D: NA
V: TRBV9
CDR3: CASSAGGGNNQPQHF

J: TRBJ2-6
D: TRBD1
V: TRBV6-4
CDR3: CASSVDRAGANVLTF

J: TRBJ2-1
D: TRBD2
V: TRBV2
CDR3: CASGRGVSSYNEQFF

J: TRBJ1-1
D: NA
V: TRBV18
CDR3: CASSPTTNTEAFF

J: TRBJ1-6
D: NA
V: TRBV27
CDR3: CASSLGTGLNSPLHF

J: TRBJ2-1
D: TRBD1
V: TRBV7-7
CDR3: CASSRGQGANNEQFF

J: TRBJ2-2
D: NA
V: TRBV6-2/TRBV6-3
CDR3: CASSRQGSGELFF

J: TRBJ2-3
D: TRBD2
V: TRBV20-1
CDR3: CSASYRTSGTDTQYF

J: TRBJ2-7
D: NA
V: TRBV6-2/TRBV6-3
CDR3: CASSYREGRAYEQYF

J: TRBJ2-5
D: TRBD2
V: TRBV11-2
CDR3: CASTTRGGLAGRKETQYF